The source of this T cell receptor (beta chain) is a study of cytomegalovirus exposure and HLA in healthy donors. Study-wide points: Later work found that TCR association rates differed between HLA loci; DRB1 had the most and HLA-C the fewest. A later analysis appeared to link common viral pathogens to several of the most significant clusters. TCR beta chain V- and J-gene trimming was linked, in a later analysis, to a missense variant in DCLRE1C.

CDR1 and CDR2 (germline): MNHEY, SMNVEV (reference sequence). The CDR3 is 17 residues long. J gave up 3 bases and V 5 bases, and 13 bases lay outside the gene matches. PCR was performed using 60 Vbeta and 13 Jbeta primers. Profiling relied on immunoSEQ multiplex PCR, and the TCRdb table lists in-frame clones only, not all of them. The sample has 110,000 to 150,000 clones, around 86% seen once. Each donor's status was that of a healthy bone marrow donor. A note on this clone: The antigen remains unidentified.

Sample: PBMCs. The chain combines TRBV27 with TRBJ2-1; 7 bases match TRBD2. The TCR was taken from a female donor in good health and CMV-seronegative. The CDR3 nucleotides read TGTGCCAGCAGTATAGTTTTGGGAGGGCCGGGCTACAATGAGCAGTTCTTC. It is translated as CASSIVLGGPGYNEQFF.